This T cell receptor (beta chain) was retrieved from a study of cytomegalovirus exposure and HLA in healthy donors. Study details: Earlier work reported about 110 million unique TCR beta sequences from 150 million to 200 million T cells. Overall study findings and caveats: The classifier reportedly diagnosed cytomegalovirus status with high specificity and sensitivity. According to a later analysis, donors in an Asian-associated ancestry cluster reportedly had fewer N-insertions than the roughly 640-donor mean. Earlier analysis yielded a pattern in which most TCR beta V segments were productive about 87% or about 30% of the time.

PCR involved 60 Vbeta and 13 Jbeta primers. The protocol was immunoSEQ multiplex PCR, while the TCRdb copy is restricted to in-frame clones and leaves out a portion. This sample has some 180,000 clones, with about 88% found just once. This CDR3 spans 15 amino acids. Germline CDR1 reads LGHNA; CDR2 reads YSLEER. Trimming removed 2 bases at V and 2 bases at J, with 11 bases between. In the case of this clone: The antigen remains unidentified.

The material sequenced was PBMCs. The sequence was obtained from a girl under three years old in good health and CMV-seronegative. The gene calls are TRBV4-3 and TRBJ2-3, with D tentatively TRBD2 (5 bases). The CDR3 sequence: CASSQLRAATDTQYF. As DNA, the CDR3 is TGCGCCAGCAGCCAATTACGAGCGGCCACAGATACGCAGTATTTT.